The following is a T cell receptor (beta chain) sequence with its context. Germline trimming cut 6 bases from V and 6 bases from J; bases unmatched to any gene: 14. The CDR3 runs 17 residues. Germline-derived CDR1 and CDR2 are SGDLS and YYNGEE. The method was immunoSEQ multiplex PCR; TCRdb's version includes in-frame clones alone and lacks a portion of them. The table records tens of thousands of clones, about 80% of them present only once. This sample stems from a study of OX40 agonist ivuxolimab in advanced cancers. Study details: The diagnoses of dose-escalation patients were hepatocellular carcinoma, melanoma, renal cell or head and neck cancer. Of mixed ages from about 20 to 80 and averaging about 60 years, the group was around 78% male. Three patients had partial responses: one hepatocellular carcinoma, two cutaneous melanoma.

The sequence came from an adult with an advanced solid tumor such as melanoma, head and neck, liver or kidney cancer. V usage is TRBV9 and J usage is TRBJ2-6; 8 nucleotides line up with TRBD2. The material sequenced was CD4+ or CD8+ T cells sorted from blood, taken in a trial of the OX40 agonist ivuxolimab. CDR3 in DNA: TGTGCCAGCACCCCGGGGGGGGGCGCGGGTAAGGCCAACGTCCTGACTTTC. This encodes CASTPGGGAGKANVLTF.